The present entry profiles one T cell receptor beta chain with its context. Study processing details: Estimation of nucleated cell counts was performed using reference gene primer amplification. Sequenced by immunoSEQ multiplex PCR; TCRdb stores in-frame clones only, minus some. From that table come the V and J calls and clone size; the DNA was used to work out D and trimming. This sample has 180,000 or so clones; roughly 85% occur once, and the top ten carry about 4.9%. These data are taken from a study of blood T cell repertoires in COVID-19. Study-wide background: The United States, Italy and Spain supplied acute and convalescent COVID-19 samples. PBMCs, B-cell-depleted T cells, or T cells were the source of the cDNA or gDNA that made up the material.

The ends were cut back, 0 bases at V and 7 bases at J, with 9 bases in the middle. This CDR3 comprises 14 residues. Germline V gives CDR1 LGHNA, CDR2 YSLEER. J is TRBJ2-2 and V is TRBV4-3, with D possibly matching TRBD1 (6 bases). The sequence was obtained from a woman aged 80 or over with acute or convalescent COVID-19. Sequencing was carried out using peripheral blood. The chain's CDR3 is CASSQEQGGGELFF. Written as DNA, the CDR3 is TGCGCCAGCAGCCAAGAACAGGGCGGCGGGGAGCTGTTTTTT.